This T cell receptor (beta chain) was found in a study of blood T cell repertoires in COVID-19. Profiled with immunoSEQ multiplex PCR; TCRdb holds only in-frame clones, not every one. This table has about 64,000 clones, 85% to 90% appearing once. Everyone who took part was about 18 to 89 years old, and they came from 24 US areas. Germline values: CDR1 SQVTM, CDR2 ANQGSEA. V was pared by 4 bases and J by 1 base, with 10 bases between. CDR3 length: 13 residues. This rearrangement joins TRBV29-1 to TRBJ1-1, with D perhaps TRBD1 (6 bases). The clonotype originates from a woman in her thirties or forties who had recovered from COVID-19. Sequencing used PBMCs or T cells enriched from blood (not recorded which). The CDR3 spells CSVAPTGNTEAFF. Written as DNA, the CDR3 is TGCAGCGTTGCCCCGACAGGGAACACTGAAGCTTTCTTT.